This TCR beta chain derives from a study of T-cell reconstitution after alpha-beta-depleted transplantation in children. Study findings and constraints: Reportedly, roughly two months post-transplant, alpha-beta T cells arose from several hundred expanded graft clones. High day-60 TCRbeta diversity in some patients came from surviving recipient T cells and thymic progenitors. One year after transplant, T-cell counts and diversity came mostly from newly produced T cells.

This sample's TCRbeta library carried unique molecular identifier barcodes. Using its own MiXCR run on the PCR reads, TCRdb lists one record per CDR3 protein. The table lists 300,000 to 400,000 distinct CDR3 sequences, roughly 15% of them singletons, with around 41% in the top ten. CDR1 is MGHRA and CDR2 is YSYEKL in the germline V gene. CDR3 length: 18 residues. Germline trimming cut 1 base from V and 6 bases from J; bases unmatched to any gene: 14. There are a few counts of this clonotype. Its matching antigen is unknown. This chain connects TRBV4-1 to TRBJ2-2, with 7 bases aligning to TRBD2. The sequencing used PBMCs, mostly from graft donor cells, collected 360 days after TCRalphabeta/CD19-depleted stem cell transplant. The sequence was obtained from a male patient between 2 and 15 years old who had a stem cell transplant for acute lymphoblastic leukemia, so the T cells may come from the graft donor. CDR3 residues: CASSQVPAGVRGAGELFF. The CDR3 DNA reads TGCGCCAGCAGCCAAGTACCGGCGGGAGTCCGGGGAGCCGGGGAGCTGTTTTTT.